A selection of T cell receptor beta chains follows, all from one sample in a study of cytomegalovirus exposure and HLA in healthy donors. The protocol was immunoSEQ multiplex PCR, while the TCRdb copy is restricted to in-frame clones and leaves out a portion. The profile covers about 200,000 clones, with about 70% appearing a single time and 1.5% to 2% taken by the ten largest. Sequencing was done on a sample of PBMCs. These receptors all come from a woman in her 30s in good health and CMV-seronegative. Both conserved end residues are part of each CDR3. The D gene is left open where the match is weak. Size values are once, few and many counts, or a class for expanded clones, and some rows have none.

clone_size d_call j_call v_call cdr3_nt cdr3_aa
. TRBD1 TRBJ1-1 TRBV23-1 TGCGCCAGCAGTCAATCGAACAGGGGAAGGACTGAAGCTTTCTTT CASSQSNRGRTEAFF
. . TRBJ2-1 TRBV2 TGTGCCAGCACGAAAGGGCCCCTAGCTTACAATGAGCAGTTCTTC CASTKGPLAYNEQFF
once . TRBJ1-2 TRBV7-8 TGTGCCAGCAGCTTAAGGGGGAGAAACTATGGCTACACCTTC CASSLRGRNYGYTF
. TRBD2 TRBJ2-3 TRBV2 TGTGCCGGGACTAGCGGGGGGCGGGCAGATACGCAGTATTTT CAGTSGGRADTQYF
few TRBD2 TRBJ2-1 TRBV7-2 TGTGCCAGCAGCCCCCGGGCGGGGGCCTACAATGAGCAGTTCTTC CASSPRAGAYNEQFF
. . TRBJ2-5 TRBV7-8 TGTGCCAGCAGCCGGCCCCGGGGGGAGACCCAGTACTTC CASSRPRGETQYF
. TRBD1 TRBJ2-7 TRBV6-1 TGTGCCAGCAGTGAGGACAGGGGGCGTCTTGGCGAGCAGTACTTC CASSEDRGRLGEQYF
. . TRBJ2-2 TRBV2 TGTGCCAGCAGCGCAGACAGGACGGACAACACCGGGGAGCTGTTTTTT CASSADRTDNTGELFF
few TRBD2 TRBJ2-1 TRBV4-2 TGTGCCAGCAGCCAAGAGAGACTAGCTTTCTACAATGAGCAGTTCTTC CASSQERLAFYNEQFF
. TRBD1 TRBJ1-5 TRBV29-1 TGCAGCGTTGAAGAGGGGACAGGGGATCAGCCCCAGCATTTT CSVEEGTGDQPQHF
once TRBD2 TRBJ2-1 TRBV6-4 TGTGCCAGCAGTGACGGGACTAGCGGGGATTACAATGAGCAGTTCTTC CASSDGTSGDYNEQFF
. TRBD1 TRBJ1-5 TRBV27 TGTGCCAGCGGGGAGCCAACGGGACAGGGCAATCAGCCCCAGCATTTT CASGEPTGQGNQPQHF
. TRBD2 TRBJ2-7 TRBV11-2 TGTGCCAGCAGCCGTGATTTCGGGACTAGCTTCGAGCAGTACTTC CASSRDFGTSFEQYF
. . TRBJ2-5 TRBV5-1 TGCGCCAGCATGGGGGCTCCAGGGGAGACCCAGTACTTC CASMGAPGETQYF
. TRBD1 TRBJ2-5 TRBV4-1 TGCGCCAGCAGCCAAGAGCAGGGGGTTGCTACCCAGTACTTC CASSQEQGVATQYF
. . TRBJ1-5 TRBV30 TGTGCCTGGAGTGTACAAGGCAATCAGCCCCAGCATTTT CAWSVQGNQPQHF